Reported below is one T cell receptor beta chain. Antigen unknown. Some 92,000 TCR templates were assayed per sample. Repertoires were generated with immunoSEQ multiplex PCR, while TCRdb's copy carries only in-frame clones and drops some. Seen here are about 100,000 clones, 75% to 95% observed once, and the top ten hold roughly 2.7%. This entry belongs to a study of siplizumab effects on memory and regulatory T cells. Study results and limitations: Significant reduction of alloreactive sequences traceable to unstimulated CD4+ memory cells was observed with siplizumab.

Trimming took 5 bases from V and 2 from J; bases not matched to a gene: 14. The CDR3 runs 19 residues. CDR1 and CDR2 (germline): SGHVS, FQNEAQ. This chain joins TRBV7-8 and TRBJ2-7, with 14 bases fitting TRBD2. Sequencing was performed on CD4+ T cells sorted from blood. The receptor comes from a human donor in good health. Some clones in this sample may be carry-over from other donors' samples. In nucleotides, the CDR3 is TGTGCCAGCAGCCCGAAAACCGGGACTAGCGGGAGACAAACCTACGAGCAGTACTTC. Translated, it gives CASSPKTGTSGRQTYEQYF.